A few counts support the clone carrying this TCR beta chain. Antigen specificity is unknown. This sequence may be a read error, since a much larger clone differs from it by one base. These data are taken from a study of CD8+CD57+ T cells in acquired aplastic anemia. Across the whole study: Sorted CD4+ and CD8+ cells yielded DNA averaging around 3.2 ug. Researchers reported that healthy donors averaged roughly 9.8 million reads for CD4+ cells.

Genomic DNA templated the TCR beta VDJ and CDR3 profiling. TCRdb re-derived calls from the reads in MiXCR, one entry per CDR3 protein. The sample has about 180,000 distinct CDR3 sequences, around 45% seen once. Germline CDR1 reads SSHAT; CDR2 reads FNYEAQ (reference sequence). The CDR3 runs to 14 residues. Study-wide results and caveats: It was found that roughly 29 CD8+ CDR3 sequences were shared between patients and controls. Controls did not differ significantly from patients in CD8+ Simpson's diversity.

This chain joins TRBV7-7 and TRBJ2-2; possibly TRBD1 for D (6 bases). Specimen: sorted CD4+, CD8+, or CD8+CD57+ T cells (not recorded which) from PBMCs. The receptor's source is a human donor in good health. The CDR3 DNA follows: TGTGCTAGCAGCCGACAGGCAGATGCCGGGGAGCTGTTTTTT. Translated: CASSRQADAGELFF.